This TCR beta chain was retrieved from a study of cytomegalovirus exposure and HLA in healthy donors. Findings and caveats of the study: In a later analysis, DRB1 alleles had the most associated TCRs; HLA-C alleles the fewest.

In the case of this clone: Its antigen is currently unknown.

It was with 60 Vbeta and 13 Jbeta primers that the PCR ran. As handled by the study authors: There were around 77 million unique TCR beta chains by a later count, and approximately 11 million of them were shared. Only in-frame clones appear in the TCRdb table, and some are missing; sequencing was by immunoSEQ multiplex PCR. That table furnishes V, J and clone size, whereas the DNA furnished D and trimming. The listing records roughly 65,000 clones. Germline V gene sequence: CDR1 SGHAT, CDR2 FQNNGV. This CDR3 has 16 amino acids. V was cut by 1 base and J by 0 bases, with 11 bases left in between. The sequencing sample was made of PBMCs. The chain combines TRBV11-2 with TRBJ2-3; possibly TRBD2 for D (5 bases). The TCR sequence derives from a boy aged 10-17 years in good health and CMV-seronegative. The CDR3: CASSLVSGLSTDTQYF. In DNA form, the CDR3 reads TGTGCCAGCAGCTTAGTTTCCGGACTGAGCACAGATACGCAGTATTTT.